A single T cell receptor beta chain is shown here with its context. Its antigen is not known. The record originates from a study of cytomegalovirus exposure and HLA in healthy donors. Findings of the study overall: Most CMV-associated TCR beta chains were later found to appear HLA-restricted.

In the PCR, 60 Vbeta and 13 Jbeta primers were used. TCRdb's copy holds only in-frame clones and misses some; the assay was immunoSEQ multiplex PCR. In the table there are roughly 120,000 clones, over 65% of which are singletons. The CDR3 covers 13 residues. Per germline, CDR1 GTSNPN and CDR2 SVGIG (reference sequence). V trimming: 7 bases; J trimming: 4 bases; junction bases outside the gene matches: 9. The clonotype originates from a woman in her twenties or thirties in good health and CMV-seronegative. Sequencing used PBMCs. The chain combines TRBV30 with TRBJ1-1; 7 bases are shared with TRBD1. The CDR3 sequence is CASTHYRGTEAFF. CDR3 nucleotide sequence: TGTGCCTCAACACACTACAGGGGCACTGAAGCTTTCTTT.